Listed below are T cell receptor beta chains from one sample, sequenced in a study of metastatic and nonmetastatic thyroid tumors. TCRdb ran MiXCR on the PCR reads. Seen here are roughly 40,000 clones, about an eighth observed once, and the top ten hold roughly 9%. The specimen was blood. Source of these receptors: a male donor with papillary thyroid cancer or a benign thyroid nodule (not recorded which). Some clones in this sample may be carry-over from other donors' samples. Each CDR3 is given with its conserved first and last residue. D genes are given only for firm matches. Not every row has a clone size; where given, it reads once, few, many or a size class.

d_call j_call clone_size v_call cdr3_aa cdr3_nt
NA TRBJ1-2 many TRBV7-2 CASSLGGESNYGYTF TGTGCCAGCAGCTTAGGAGGGGAAAGCAACTATGGCTACACCTTC
NA TRBJ1-1 NA TRBV3-1 CASSQEPGEKPEAFF TGTGCCAGCAGCCAAGAACCGGGGGAAAAGCCTGAAGCTTTCTTT
NA TRBJ2-1 many TRBV2 CASSEFGGAGPVPNNEQFF TGTGCCAGCAGTGAATTTGGGGGGGCTGGGCCCGTGCCGAACAATGAGCAGTTCTTC
TRBD1 TRBJ2-7 many TRBV20-1 CSARDPGQGLYEQYF TGCAGTGCTAGAGACCCGGGACAGGGGCTTTACGAGCAGTACTTC
TRBD1 TRBJ2-7 many TRBV6-2/TRBV6-3 CASSYSGTADYEQYF TGTGCCAGCAGTTACTCGGGGACAGCCGACTACGAGCAGTACTTC
TRBD2 TRBJ2-7 once TRBV7-8 CASSTGLAYYEQYF TGTGCCAGCAGCACCGGACTAGCCTACTACGAGCAGTACTTC
TRBD2 TRBJ2-7 many TRBV12-3/TRBV12-4 CASSRGRGAVEQYF TGTGCCAGCAGCCGGGGGAGGGGTGCGGTCGAGCAGTACTTC
NA TRBJ1-1 many TRBV7-9 CASSPGDMNTEAFF TGTGCCAGCAGCCCAGGGGACATGAACACTGAAGCTTTCTTT
TRBD2 TRBJ2-1 many TRBV6-5 CASSYRGRANYNEQFF TGTGCCAGCAGTTATCGCGGGAGGGCCAACTACAATGAGCAGTTCTTC
TRBD1 TRBJ1-4 many TRBV6-2/TRBV6-3 CASSYARTGVEGVSEKLFF TGTGCCAGCAGTTACGCCCGTACAGGGGTTGAGGGCGTCAGTGAAAAACTGTTTTTT
TRBD2 TRBJ2-7 many TRBV15 CATSKQQGLGYEQYF TGTGCCACCAGCAAACAACAGGGACTAGGCTACGAGCAGTACTTC
NA TRBJ1-5 many TRBV6-4 CASSPSAGSNQPQHF TGTGCCAGCAGCCCCTCGGCAGGGAGCAATCAGCCCCAGCATTTT
TRBD1 TRBJ1-4 many TRBV20-1 CSAGQGVGEKLFF TGCAGTGCCGGACAGGGAGTGGGTGAAAAACTGTTTTTT
TRBD2 TRBJ2-3 many TRBV2 CANGPTSAPTDTQYF TGTGCCAACGGCCCGACTAGCGCGCCCACAGATACGCAGTATTTT